The rows below give T cell receptor beta chains drawn from one sample of a study of shared clonotypes between healthy human individuals. Data came from immunoSEQ multiplex PCR; TCRdb stores just in-frame clones and leaves some out. The sample records millions of clones, 85% to 95% being singletons. Specimen: naive CD4+ T cells from PBMCs. The source is a man aged 18 to 35 in good health. Some clones in this sample may be carry-over from other donors' samples. The CDR3 runs from the conserved cysteine through the conserved F or W. Fields, in order: V gene, D gene, J gene, clone size, CDR3 DNA, CDR3 protein. A D gene is named only where the DNA matches it firmly. Size is omitted from some rows. Given values are once, few, many or a class for expanded clones.

TRBV7-2	NA	TRBJ2-3	NA	TGTGCCAGCAGCTTAGTTGGACAGATAAGCACAGATACGCAGTATTTT	CASSLVGQISTDTQYF
TRBV7-8	NA	TRBJ2-2	NA	TGTGCCAGCAGGAAAATCAGATTTTCAAACACCGGGGAGCTGTTTTTT	CASRKIRFSNTGELFF
TRBV11-2	TRBD2	TRBJ2-2	NA	TGTGCCAGCAGCCCCGGACTAGCGGGAGCCTCCACCGGGGAGCTGTTTTTT	CASSPGLAGASTGELFF
TRBV14	NA	TRBJ2-6	NA	TGTGCCAGCAGCCAAGCCTCCGGGGCCAACGTCCTGACTTTC	CASSQASGANVLTF
TRBV28	NA	TRBJ1-4	once	TGTGCCAGCACCTCTGGGGGGTCGGCTAATGAAAAACTGTTTTTT	CASTSGGSANEKLFF
TRBV5-8	TRBD1	TRBJ1-5	NA	TGTGCCAGCAGCGCGACAGGGACCCTCAATCAGCCCCAGCATTTT	CASSATGTLNQPQHF
TRBV4-1	NA	TRBJ2-3	NA	TGCGCCAGCAGACTAACGGGGTTTTCAACTGATACGCAGTATTTT	CASRLTGFSTDTQYF
TRBV6-5	NA	TRBJ2-7	NA	TGTGCCAGCAGTTACTCGATGGGGACCCCGCGGGAGCAGTACTTC	CASSYSMGTPREQYF
TRBV19	NA	TRBJ1-1	NA	TGTGCCAGTAGATCCAAGGGGAGGAACACTGAAGCTTTCTTT	CASRSKGRNTEAFF
TRBV29-1	NA	TRBJ2-5	once	TGCAGCGTTGGCGTGGGAATACAAGAGACCCAGTACTTC	CSVGVGIQETQYF
TRBV9	TRBD2	TRBJ2-3	NA	TGTGCCAGCAGCGTAGTTGGCGGGAGCGGAACAGATACGCAGTATTTT	CASSVVGGSGTDTQYF
TRBV18	TRBD1	TRBJ2-7	NA	TGTGCCAGCTCACCAGGGACAGGGCAAGACGAGCAGTACTTC	CASSPGTGQDEQYF
TRBV4-2	TRBD1	TRBJ2-3	NA	TGTGCCAGCAGCCAGGGACAGGGGAGCGATACGCAGTATTTT	CASSQGQGSDTQYF
TRBV25-1	TRBD1	TRBJ2-7	NA	TGTGCCAGCAGCCGACAGGGTACCACCTACGAGCAGTACTTC	CASSRQGTTYEQYF
TRBV2	TRBD1	TRBJ2-5	NA	TGTGCCACCGACAGGGGCCAAGAGACCCAGTACTTC	CATDRGQETQYF
TRBV30	TRBD2	TRBJ2-1	NA	TGTGCCTGGAATGGACTAGCGATTAACAATGAGCAGTTCTTC	CAWNGLAINNEQFF
TRBV10-3	TRBD2	TRBJ2-7	NA	TGTGCCATCAGTGAGGGACTAGCGGAGACGTACGAGCAGTACTTC	CAISEGLAETYEQYF
TRBV5-4	TRBD2	TRBJ2-3	NA	TGTGCCAGCAGCTTCCCACTAGCGGGAGGCAAGGATACGCAGTATTTT	CASSFPLAGGKDTQYF
TRBV5-6	NA	TRBJ2-7	NA	TGTGCCAGCAGCTTGTTAGGGGTAGCTTCTTACGAGCAGTACTTC	CASSLLGVASYEQYF
TRBV30	NA	TRBJ1-1	NA	TGTGCCTGGAGTGACAGCATGAACACTGAAGCTTTCTTT	CAWSDSMNTEAFF
TRBV5-6	NA	TRBJ2-5	NA	TGTGCCAGCAGCTTTTTTTACCAGACAGGCCAACAAGAGACCCAGTACTTC	CASSFFYQTGQQETQYF
TRBV9	NA	TRBJ2-1	once	TGTGCCAGCAGCGTAGGCAGCCCGGTCTACAATGAGCAGTTCTTC	CASSVGSPVYNEQFF
TRBV30	NA	TRBJ1-6	NA	TGTGCCTGGAGTACTAGGACATTCGATAATTCACCCCTCCACTTT	CAWSTRTFDNSPLHF
TRBV6-1	NA	TRBJ2-6	once	TGTGCCAGCAGTGGGGGACCATTGGCCGGGGCCAACGTCCTGACTTTC	CASSGGPLAGANVLTF
TRBV18	NA	TRBJ2-7	NA	TGTGCCAGCTCACCGTCCCTGCTTGGAGAATACGAGCAGTACTTC	CASSPSLLGEYEQYF
TRBV7-2	TRBD1	TRBJ1-2	NA	TGTGCCAGCAGCCCTGACAGGGGGGACTATGGCTACACCTTC	CASSPDRGDYGYTF
TRBV20-1	NA	TRBJ2-1	NA	TGCAGTGTCCGGAATCACAATGAGCAGTTCTTC	CSVRNHNEQFF
TRBV4-1	NA	TRBJ1-1	NA	TGCGCCAGCAGCCAAGTATACAGGGAGGACACTGAAGCTTTCTTT	CASSQVYREDTEAFF
TRBV7-8	NA	TRBJ2-5	NA	TGTGCCAGCAGCTTAGGGGCAGGTGGACAGACCCAGTACTTC	CASSLGAGGQTQYF
TRBV9	NA	TRBJ2-1	once	TGTGCCAGCAGCGTAGACCTTAGCGGTTTCAATGAGCAGTTCTTC	CASSVDLSGFNEQFF
TRBV5-5	NA	TRBJ1-1	NA	TGTGCCAGCAGCTCAGGTTTGAACACTGAAGCTTTCTTT	CASSSGLNTEAFF
TRBV5-6	TRBD1	TRBJ2-3	NA	TGTGCCAGCAGCTTGGACAGGGGGCCCACAGATACGCAGTATTTT	CASSLDRGPTDTQYF
TRBV27	NA	TRBJ2-7	once	TGTGCCAGCCGATTTAGGCCTCACTACGAGCAGTACTTC	CASRFRPHYEQYF
TRBV7-9	TRBD1	TRBJ1-2	NA	TGTGCCAGCAGCCCAAAGGGGGCCATTGGCTATGGCTACACCTTC	CASSPKGAIGYGYTF
TRBV28	TRBD1	TRBJ2-5	NA	TGTGCCAGCACCCTAGGACAGGGGAGAGAGACCCAGTACTTC	CASTLGQGRETQYF
TRBV5-1	NA	TRBJ2-7	NA	TGCGCCAGCAGCTCTCCGACAGCCTACGAGCAGTACTTC	CASSSPTAYEQYF
TRBV7-8	TRBD1	TRBJ2-5	once	TGTGCCAGCAGCCCGCTAGGGGGCAGGGTTTACCAAGAGACCCAGTACTTC	CASSPLGGRVYQETQYF
TRBV4-3	NA	TRBJ1-2	NA	TGCGCCAGCAGCCCCCACGTCGGTTATGGCTACACCTTC	CASSPHVGYGYTF
TRBV29-1	TRBD2	TRBJ2-1	NA	TGCAGCGTTGAAAAGCGGGAGTGGGAGTTTGAGCAGTTCTTC	CSVEKREWEFEQFF
TRBV6-1	NA	TRBJ1-4	NA	TGTGCCAGCAGTGAAAGTGAAAAACTGTTTTTT	CASSESEKLFF
TRBV2	TRBD2	TRBJ2-2	NA	TGTGCCAGCAGTGAAGAACTAGCGGCGAACACCGGGGAGCTGTTTTTT	CASSEELAANTGELFF
TRBV11-3	NA	TRBJ2-1	NA	TGTGCCAGCAGCCTTAGCCCCCCGGACGGGCGGGATGAGCAGTTCTTC	CASSLSPPDGRDEQFF
TRBV7-9	TRBD2	TRBJ2-1	NA	TGTGCCAGCAGCTTATTTGGGCTAGCGGGTAATGAGCAGTTCTTC	CASSLFGLAGNEQFF
TRBV29-1	NA	TRBJ1-1	NA	TGCAGCGTTGATTCCGGAATTGAAGCTTTCTTT	CSVDSGIEAFF
TRBV18	NA	TRBJ1-1	few	TGTGCCAGCTCACCAACGGGGAACACTGAAGCTTTCTTT	CASSPTGNTEAFF
TRBV28	TRBD1	TRBJ1-1	NA	TGTGCCAGCAGTCCGGGACAGATGAACACTGAAGCTTTCTTT	CASSPGQMNTEAFF
TRBV28	NA	TRBJ2-3	NA	TGTGCCAGCGCCCCCGCGACTAGCACAGATACGCAGTATTTT	CASAPATSTDTQYF
TRBV18	NA	TRBJ2-3	NA	TGTGCCAGCTCAAAGGCAGAGAACACAGATACGCAGTATTTT	CASSKAENTDTQYF
TRBV9	TRBD2	TRBJ2-5	NA	TGTGCCAGCAGCGGCGCTAGCGGATCTCAAGAGACCCAGTACTTC	CASSGASGSQETQYF
TRBV7-3	TRBD2	TRBJ2-7	NA	TGTGCCAGCAGCCTAGCGGGAGGGCCGGGACCCTACGAGCAGTACTTC	CASSLAGGPGPYEQYF
TRBV27	NA	TRBJ1-2	NA	TGTGCCAGCAGCCTAGGGGGAAAGCAGGCTGGCTACACCTTC	CASSLGGKQAGYTF